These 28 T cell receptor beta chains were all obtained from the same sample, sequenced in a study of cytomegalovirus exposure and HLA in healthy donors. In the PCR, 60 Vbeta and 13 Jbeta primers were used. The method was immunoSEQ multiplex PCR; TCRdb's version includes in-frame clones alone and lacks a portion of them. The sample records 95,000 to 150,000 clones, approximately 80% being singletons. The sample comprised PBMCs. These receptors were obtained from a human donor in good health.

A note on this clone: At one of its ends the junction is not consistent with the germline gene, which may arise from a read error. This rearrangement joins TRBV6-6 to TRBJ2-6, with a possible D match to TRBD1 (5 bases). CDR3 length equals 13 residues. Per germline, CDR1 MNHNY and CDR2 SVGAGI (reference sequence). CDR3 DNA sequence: TGTGCCAGCAGTTTTTCTGGGGCCAACGGCCTGACTTTC. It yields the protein CASSFSGANGLTF.

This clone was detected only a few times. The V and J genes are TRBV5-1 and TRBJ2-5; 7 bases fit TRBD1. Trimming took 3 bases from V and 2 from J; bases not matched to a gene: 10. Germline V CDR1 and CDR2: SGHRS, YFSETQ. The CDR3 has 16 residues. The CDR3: CASSWSPGTAQETQYF. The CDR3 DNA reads TGCGCCAGCAGCTGGAGCCCTGGGACAGCTCAAGAGACCCAGTACTTC.

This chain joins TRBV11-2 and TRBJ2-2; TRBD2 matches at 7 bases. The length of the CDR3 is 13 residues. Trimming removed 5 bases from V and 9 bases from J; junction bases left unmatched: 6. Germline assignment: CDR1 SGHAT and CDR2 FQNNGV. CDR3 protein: CASSARLARELFF. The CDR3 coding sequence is TGTGCCAGCAGCGCCCGACTAGCCCGGGAGCTGTTTTTT.

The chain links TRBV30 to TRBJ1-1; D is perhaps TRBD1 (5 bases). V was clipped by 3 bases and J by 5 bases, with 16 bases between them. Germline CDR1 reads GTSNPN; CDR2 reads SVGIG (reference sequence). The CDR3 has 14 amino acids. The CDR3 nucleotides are TGTGCCTGGAGAGGGCTCAGGGTTGGGACTGAAGCTTTCTTT. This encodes CAWRGLRVGTEAFF.

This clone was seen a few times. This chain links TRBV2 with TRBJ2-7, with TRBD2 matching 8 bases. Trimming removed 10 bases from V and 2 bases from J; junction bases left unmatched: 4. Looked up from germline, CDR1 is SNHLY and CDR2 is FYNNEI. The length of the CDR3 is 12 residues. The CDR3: CATLAGPYEQYF. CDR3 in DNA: TGTGCCACGCTAGCGGGCCCCTACGAGCAGTACTTC.

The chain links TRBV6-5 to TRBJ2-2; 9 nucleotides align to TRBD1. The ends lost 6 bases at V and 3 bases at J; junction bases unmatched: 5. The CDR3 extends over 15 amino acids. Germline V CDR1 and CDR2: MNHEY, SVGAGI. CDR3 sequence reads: CASRTTGGYTGELFF. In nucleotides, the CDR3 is TGTGCCAGCAGAACGACAGGGGGATACACCGGGGAGCTGTTTTTT.

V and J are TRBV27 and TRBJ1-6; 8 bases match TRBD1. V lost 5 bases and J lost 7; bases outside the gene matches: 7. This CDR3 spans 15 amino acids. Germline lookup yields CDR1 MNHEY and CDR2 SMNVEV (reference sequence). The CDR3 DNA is TGTGCCAGCAGTCCGAAGACAGGGGACAATTCACCCCTCCACTTT. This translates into CASSPKTGDNSPLHF.

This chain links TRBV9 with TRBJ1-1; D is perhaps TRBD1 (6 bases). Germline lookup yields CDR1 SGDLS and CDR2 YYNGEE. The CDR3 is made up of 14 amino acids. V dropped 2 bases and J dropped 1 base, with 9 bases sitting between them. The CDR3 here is CASSVQTGNTEAFF. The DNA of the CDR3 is TGTGCCAGCAGCGTCCAGACAGGGAACACTGAAGCTTTCTTT.

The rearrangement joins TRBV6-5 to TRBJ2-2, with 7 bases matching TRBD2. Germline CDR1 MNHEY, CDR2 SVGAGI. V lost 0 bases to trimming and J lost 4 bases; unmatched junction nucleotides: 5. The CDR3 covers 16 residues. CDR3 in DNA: TGTGCCAGCAGTTACTCGATTCAGCGGGGCACCGGGGAGCTGTTTTTT. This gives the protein CASSYSIQRGTGELFF.

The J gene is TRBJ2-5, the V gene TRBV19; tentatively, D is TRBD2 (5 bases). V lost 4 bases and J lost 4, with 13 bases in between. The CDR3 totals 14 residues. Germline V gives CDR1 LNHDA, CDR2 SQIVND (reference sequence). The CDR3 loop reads CASSTLGVGETQYF. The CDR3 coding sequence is TGTGCCAGTAGTACCCTCGGGGTGGGAGAGACCCAGTACTTC.

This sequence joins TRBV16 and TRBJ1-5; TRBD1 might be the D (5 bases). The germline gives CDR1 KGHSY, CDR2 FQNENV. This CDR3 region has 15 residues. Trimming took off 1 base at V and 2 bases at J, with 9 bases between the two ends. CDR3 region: CASSQFGGGNQPQHF. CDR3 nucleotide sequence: TGTGCCAGCAGCCAATTTGGAGGGGGCAATCAGCCCCAGCATTTT.

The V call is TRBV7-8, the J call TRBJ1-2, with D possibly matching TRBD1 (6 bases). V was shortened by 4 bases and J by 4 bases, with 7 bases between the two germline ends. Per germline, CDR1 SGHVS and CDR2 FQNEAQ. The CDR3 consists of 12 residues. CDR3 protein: CASSSTGYGYTF. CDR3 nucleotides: TGTGCCAGCAGCTCGACAGGCTATGGCTACACCTTC. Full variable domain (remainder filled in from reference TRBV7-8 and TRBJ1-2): GAGVSQSPRYKVAKRGQDVALRCDPISGHVSLFWYQQALGQGPEFLTYFQNEAQLDKSGLPSDRFFAERPEGSVSTLKIQRTQQEDSAVYLCASSSTGYGYTFGSGTRLTVV.

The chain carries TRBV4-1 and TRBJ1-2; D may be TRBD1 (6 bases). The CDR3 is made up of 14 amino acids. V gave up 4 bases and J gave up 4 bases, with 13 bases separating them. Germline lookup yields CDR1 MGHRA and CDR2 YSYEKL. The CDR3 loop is CASSLDSPGYGYTF. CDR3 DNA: TGCGCCAGCAGCCTGGACAGTCCGGGCTATGGCTACACCTTC.

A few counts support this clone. DNA for the CDR3: TGTGCCAGCAGCTCCAGACGGGTCAGCACAGATACGCAGTATTTT. It encodes CASSSRRVSTDTQYF. The rearrangement joins TRBV7-2 to TRBJ2-3; D unresolved. Trimming stripped 4 bases from V and 0 bases from J, with 11 bases between. The CDR3 is 15 amino acids. CDR1 is SGHTA and CDR2 is FQGNSA in the germline V gene. Supplemented by reference TRBV7-2 and TRBJ2-3, the full variable domain reads GAGVSQSPSNKVTEKGKDVELRCDPISGHTALYWYRQSLGQGLEFLIYFQGNSAPDKSGLPSDRFSAERTGGSVSTLTIQRTQQEDSAVYLCASSSRRVSTDTQYFGPGTRLTVL.

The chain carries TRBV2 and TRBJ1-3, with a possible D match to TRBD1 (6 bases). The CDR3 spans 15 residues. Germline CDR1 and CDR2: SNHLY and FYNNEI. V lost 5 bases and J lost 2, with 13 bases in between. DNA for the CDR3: TGTGCCAGCAGTCCAGAGACAGGACCTGGAAACACCATATATTTT. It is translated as CASSPETGPGNTIYF.

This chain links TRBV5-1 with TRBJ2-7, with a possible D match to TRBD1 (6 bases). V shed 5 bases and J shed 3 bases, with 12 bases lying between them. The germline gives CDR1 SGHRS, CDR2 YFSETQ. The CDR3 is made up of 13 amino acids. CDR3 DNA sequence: TGCGCCAGCAGACGAGGACAGATCTACGAGCAGTACTTC. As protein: CASRRGQIYEQYF. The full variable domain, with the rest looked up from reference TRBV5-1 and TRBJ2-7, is KAGVTQTPRYLIKTRGQQVTLSCSPISGHRSVSWYQQTPGQGLQFLFEYFSETQRNKGNFPGRFSGRQFSNSRSEMNVSTLELGDSALYLCASRRGQIYEQYFGPGTRLTVT.

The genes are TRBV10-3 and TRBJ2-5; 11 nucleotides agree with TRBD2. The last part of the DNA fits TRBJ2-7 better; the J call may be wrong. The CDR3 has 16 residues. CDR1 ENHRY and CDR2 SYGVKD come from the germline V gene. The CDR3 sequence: CAISRDLAGGSYEQYF. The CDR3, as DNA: TGTGCCATCAGTCGCGATCTAGCGGGAGGCTCCTACGAGCAGTACTTC.

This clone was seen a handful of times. The CDR3, as DNA: TGTGCCAGCACCCGCCTAGCACACCAAGAGACCCAGTACTTC. It encodes CASTRLAHQETQYF. This chain connects TRBV5-8 to TRBJ2-5, with D perhaps TRBD2 (5 bases). Germline CDR1 is SGHTS and CDR2 is YDEGEE. V lost 6 bases to trimming and J lost 0 bases, with 12 bases between them. The CDR3 loop spans 14 amino acids.

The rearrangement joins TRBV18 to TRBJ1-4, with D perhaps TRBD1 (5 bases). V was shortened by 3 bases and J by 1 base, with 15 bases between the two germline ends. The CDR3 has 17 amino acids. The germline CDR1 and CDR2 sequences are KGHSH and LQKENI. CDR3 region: CASSPQGKGLTNEKLFF. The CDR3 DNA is TGTGCCAGCTCACCTCAGGGCAAGGGGTTAACTAATGAAAAACTGTTTTTT.

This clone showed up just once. The CDR3 is CASSSTGQGGEPQHF. The CDR3 DNA reads TGCGCCAGCAGCTCCACCGGACAGGGGGGTGAGCCCCAGCATTTT. The V call is TRBV5-1, the J call TRBJ1-5; 10 bases map to TRBD1. Unmatched junction bases numbered 8, after V lost 3 bases and J lost 8 bases. The CDR3 runs to 15 residues. Germline CDR1 is SGHRS and CDR2 is YFSETQ.

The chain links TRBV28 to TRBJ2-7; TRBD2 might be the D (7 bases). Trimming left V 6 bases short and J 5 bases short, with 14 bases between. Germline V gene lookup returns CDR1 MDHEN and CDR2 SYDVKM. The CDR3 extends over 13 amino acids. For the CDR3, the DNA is TGTGCCAGCAGCCTCCGCGGGGGCCACGAGCAGTACTTC. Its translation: CASSLRGGHEQYF.

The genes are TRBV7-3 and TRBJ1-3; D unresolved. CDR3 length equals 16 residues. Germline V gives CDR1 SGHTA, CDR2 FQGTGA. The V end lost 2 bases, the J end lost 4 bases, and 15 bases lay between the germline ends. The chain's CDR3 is CASSLYGPGGGNTIYF. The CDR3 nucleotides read TGTGCCAGCAGCTTATACGGCCCCGGAGGGGGAAACACCATATATTTT.

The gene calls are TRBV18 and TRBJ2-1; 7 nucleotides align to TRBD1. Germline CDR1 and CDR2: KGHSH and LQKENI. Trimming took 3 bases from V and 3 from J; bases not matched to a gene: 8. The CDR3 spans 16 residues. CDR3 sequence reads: CASSPRRDRNYNEQFF. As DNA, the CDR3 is TGTGCCAGCTCACCGCGACGGGACAGAAACTACAATGAGCAGTTCTTC.

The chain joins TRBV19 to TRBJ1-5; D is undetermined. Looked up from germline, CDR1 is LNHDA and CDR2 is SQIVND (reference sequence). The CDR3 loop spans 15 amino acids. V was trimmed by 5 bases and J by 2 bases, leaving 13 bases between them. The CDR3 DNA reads TGTGCCAGTAGTTTCTCGGGGAGGGGCAATCAGCCCCAGCATTTT. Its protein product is CASSFSGRGNQPQHF.

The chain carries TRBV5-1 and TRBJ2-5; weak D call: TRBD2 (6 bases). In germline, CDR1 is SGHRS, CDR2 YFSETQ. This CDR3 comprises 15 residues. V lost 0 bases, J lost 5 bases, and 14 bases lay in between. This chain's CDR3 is CASSLEAGRRETQYF. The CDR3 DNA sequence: TGCGCCAGCAGCTTGGAGGCAGGGAGGCGGGAGACCCAGTACTTC. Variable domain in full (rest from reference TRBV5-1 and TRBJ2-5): KAGVTQTPRYLIKTRGQQVTLSCSPISGHRSVSWYQQTPGQGLQFLFEYFSETQRNKGNFPGRFSGRQFSNSRSEMNVSTLELGDSALYLCASSLEAGRRETQYFGPGTRLLVL.

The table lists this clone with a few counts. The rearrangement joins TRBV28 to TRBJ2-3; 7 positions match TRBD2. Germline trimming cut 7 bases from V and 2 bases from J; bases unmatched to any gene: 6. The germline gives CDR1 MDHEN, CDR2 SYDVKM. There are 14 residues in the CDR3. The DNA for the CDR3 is TGTGCCAGCACCGCGGGGGACCCCACAGATACGCAGTATTTT. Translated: CASTAGDPTDTQYF.

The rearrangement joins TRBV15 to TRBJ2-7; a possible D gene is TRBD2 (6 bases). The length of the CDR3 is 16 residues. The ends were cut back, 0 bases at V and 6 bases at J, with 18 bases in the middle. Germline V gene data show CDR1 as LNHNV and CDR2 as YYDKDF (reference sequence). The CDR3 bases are TGTGCCACCAGCAGAGAGAAGTTTCCGGGGGTAGCCGAGCAGTACTTC. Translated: CATSREKFPGVAEQYF.

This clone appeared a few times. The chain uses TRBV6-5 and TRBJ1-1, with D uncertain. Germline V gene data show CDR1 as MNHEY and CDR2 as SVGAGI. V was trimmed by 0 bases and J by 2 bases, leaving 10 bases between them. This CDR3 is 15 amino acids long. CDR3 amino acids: CASSYSFRSNTEAFF. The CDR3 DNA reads TGTGCCAGCAGTTACTCTTTTCGGAGTAACACTGAAGCTTTCTTT.